One sample yielded the 16 T cell receptor beta chains listed below, sequenced in a study of neoadjuvant nivolumab and ipilimumab in lung cancer. Libraries were prepared by immunoSEQ multiplex PCR; TCRdb keeps only in-frame clonotypes and omits some of them. The sample lists some 38,000 clones, roughly 87% occurring once. The sample was peripheral blood, taken before neoadjuvant nivolumab, alone or with ipilimumab. Receptor source: an adult with non-small cell lung cancer.

The rearrangement links TRBV30 to TRBJ2-7, with no clear D. Trimming cost V 4 bases and J 4 bases, with 8 bases left between them. The germline CDR1 and CDR2 sequences are GTSNPN and SVGIG (reference sequence). The CDR3 extends over 11 amino acids. The CDR3 protein is CAWKINYEQYF. The CDR3 DNA sequence: TGTGCCTGGAAGATAAATTACGAGCAGTACTTC. The full variable domain, completed using reference TRBV30 and TRBJ2-7, is SQTIHQWPATLVQPVGSPLSLECTVEGTSNPNLYWYRQAAGRGLQLLFYSVGIGQISSEVPQNLSASRPQDRQFILSSKKLLLSDSGFYLCAWKINYEQYFGPGTRLTVT.

The rearrangement links TRBV5-1 to TRBJ2-1, with 8 bases matching TRBD2. The junction had 14 bases not matched to a gene; V was cut back by 7 bases and J by 5 bases. Germline V gene data show CDR1 as SGHRS and CDR2 as YFSETQ. There are 16 residues in the CDR3. CDR3 region: CASARSAGVGDNEQFF. CDR3 in DNA: TGCGCCAGCGCGCGGTCAGCGGGAGTAGGGGACAATGAGCAGTTCTTC.

With regard to this clone: This sample also contains other DNA sequences that code for the same CDR3. V usage is TRBV5-6 and J usage is TRBJ1-5; no clear D. This CDR3 has 12 amino acids. CDR1 and CDR2 (germline): SGHDT, YYEEEE. V was shortened by 2 bases and J by 2 bases, with 2 bases between the two germline ends. Here the CDR3 DNA reads TGTGCCAGCAGCTTTGGCAATCAGCCCCAGCATTTT. This translates into CASSFGNQPQHF.

The chain recombines TRBV30 with TRBJ1-2; D uncertain. Germline V CDR1 and CDR2: GTSNPN, SVGIG (reference sequence). Trimming stripped 4 bases from V and 8 bases from J, with 11 bases between. The CDR3 covers 11 residues. Here the CDR3 DNA reads TGTGCCTGGACCCCTGTTTTAGGCTACACCTTC. This codes for CAWTPVLGYTF. The full variable domain, in which reference TRBV30 and TRBJ1-2 provide the parts outside the CDR3, is SQTIHQWPATLVQPVGSPLSLECTVEGTSNPNLYWYRQAAGRGLQLLFYSVGIGQISSEVPQNLSASRPQDRQFILSSKKLLLSDSGFYLCAWTPVLGYTFGSGTRLTVV.

The V gene is TRBV10-3, the J gene TRBJ2-1; the match to TRBD1 covers 8 bases. Germline trimming cut 6 bases from V and 10 bases from J; bases unmatched to any gene: 17. CDR1 is ENHRY, CDR2 SYGVKD, per germline. This CDR3 contains 16 residues. The CDR3: CAISFQGADSSNEQFF. The CDR3 bases are TGTGCCATCAGCTTCCAGGGGGCCGACTCTAGTAACGAGCAGTTCTTC.

The rearrangement links TRBV7-6 to TRBJ1-1, with no clear D. The CDR3 is made up of 14 amino acids. CDR1 SGHVS and CDR2 FNYEAQ come from the germline V gene. Trimming left V 2 bases short and J 4 bases short, with 11 bases between. The CDR3 bases are TGTGCCAGCAGCTTACCGGGTTCATTCACTGAAGCTTTCTTT. Amino acid sequence: CASSLPGSFTEAFF.

The chain recombines TRBV11-2 with TRBJ2-3; possibly TRBD2 for D (6 bases). The germline gives CDR1 SGHAT, CDR2 FQNNGV. This CDR3 has 15 amino acids. Trimming cost V 5 bases and J 4 bases, with 16 bases left between them. The CDR3 reads CASSQQDPSADTQYF. The CDR3 DNA sequence: TGTGCCAGCAGCCAACAGGACCCTAGCGCAGATACGCAGTATTTT.

The chain joins TRBV15 to TRBJ2-5; D is unclear. Germline CDR1 is LNHNV and CDR2 is YYDKDF (reference sequence). The CDR3 runs to 15 residues. V was clipped by 0 bases and J by 1 base, with 9 bases between them. CDR3 protein: CATSRDLGSQETQYF. In DNA, the CDR3 is TGTGCCACCAGCAGAGATTTGGGCAGCCAAGAGACCCAGTACTTC. Filled out from reference TRBV15 and TRBJ2-5, the complete variable domain reads DAMVIQNPRYQVTQFGKPVTLSCSQTLNHNVMYWYQQKSSQAPKLLFHYYDKDFNNEADTPDNFQSRRPNTSFCFLDIRSPGLGDTAMYLCATSRDLGSQETQYFGPGTRLLVL.

The V and J genes are TRBV5-1 and TRBJ2-7, with D possibly TRBD1 on 6 matching bases. Trimming left V 2 bases short and J 0 bases short, with 12 bases between. The germline V gene has CDR1 SGHRS and CDR2 YFSETQ. The CDR3 is made up of 15 amino acids. CDR3 loop: CASSLQGFGSYEQYF. The CDR3 region has the DNA TGCGCCAGCAGCTTACAGGGATTCGGCTCCTACGAGCAGTACTTC. Based on the CDR3 plus reference TRBV5-1 and TRBJ2-7, the full variable domain is KAGVTQTPRYLIKTRGQQVTLSCSPISGHRSVSWYQQTPGQGLQFLFEYFSETQRNKGNFPGRFSGRQFSNSRSEMNVSTLELGDSALYLCASSLQGFGSYEQYFGPGTRLTVT.

V usage is TRBV7-9 and J usage is TRBJ2-7; weak D call: TRBD2 (6 bases). This CDR3 is 13 amino acids long. Germline V CDR1 and CDR2: SEHNR, FQNEAQ (reference sequence). V was shortened by 4 bases and J by 7 bases, with 14 bases between the two germline ends. The CDR3 region has the DNA TGTGCCAGCAGCTACAAGGGACTTCGAGAGCAGTACTTC. Translating it yields CASSYKGLREQYF. The whole variable domain, filled in from reference TRBV7-9 and TRBJ2-7, reads DTGVSQNPRHKITKRGQNVTFRCDPISEHNRLYWYRQTLGQGPEFLTYFQNEAQLEKSRLLSDRFSAERPKGSFSTLEIQRTEQGDSAMYLCASSYKGLREQYFGPGTRLTVT.

This rearrangement joins TRBV4-1 to TRBJ2-1; TRBD2 matches at 8 bases. With V trimmed by 3 bases and J by 0 bases, 7 bases remained unmatched. CDR1 and CDR2 (germline): MGHRA, YSYEKL. The CDR3 contains 17 residues. The CDR3 nucleotides read TGCGCCAGCAGCCAGTCTAGCGGGCGGAGCTCCTACAATGAGCAGTTCTTC. It is translated as CASSQSSGRSSYNEQFF.

The CDR3 sequence: CSAKTGDSINEQFF. Here the CDR3 DNA reads TGCAGCGCAAAGACAGGGGATAGTATCAATGAGCAGTTCTTC. This chain uses TRBV29-1 with TRBJ2-1; 8 nucleotides match TRBD1. The CDR3 is made up of 14 amino acids. Germline CDR1 is SQVTM and CDR2 is ANQGSEA. V shed 7 bases, J shed 6 bases, and the junction held 11 bases outside the gene matches.

V is TRBV27 and J is TRBJ2-7; 9 positions agree with TRBD2. After removal of 2 bases from V and 5 bases from J, the junction contained 1 base not matched to a gene. The CDR3 is made up of 13 amino acids. Germline V lookup: CDR1 MNHEY, CDR2 SMNVEV (reference sequence). The CDR3 loop reads CASSLAGGNEQYF. In nucleotides, the CDR3 is TGTGCCAGCAGTTTAGCGGGAGGGAACGAGCAGTACTTC.

V gene TRBV30 combines with J gene TRBJ1-1; D uncertain. Trimming took off 3 bases at V and 1 base at J, with 9 bases between the two ends. CDR3 length: 13 amino acids. CDR1 and CDR2 (germline): GTSNPN, SVGIG (reference sequence). The CDR3 nucleotides read TGTGCCTGGAGAGAACGGGGGAACACTGAAGCTTTCTTT. Residues: CAWRERGNTEAFF.

The rearrangement links TRBV5-1 to TRBJ2-3; tentatively, D is TRBD1 (5 bases). CDR1 is SGHRS, CDR2 YFSETQ, per germline. V shed 4 bases and J shed 0 bases, with 15 bases lying between them. The CDR3 consists of 16 residues. In nucleotides, the CDR3 is TGCGCCAGCAGCATCGGAACAGGTGCCAGCACAGATACGCAGTATTTT. This sequence encodes CASSIGTGASTDTQYF.

This clone appeared a single time. V and J are TRBV28 and TRBJ2-7; D is ambiguous. The V and J ends lost 3 bases and 7 bases respectively, with 19 bases between them. Per the germline V gene, CDR1 is MDHEN and CDR2 is SYDVKM. This CDR3 region has 15 residues. CDR3 loop: CASSFLLIHNQEQYF. The CDR3 DNA sequence: TGTGCCAGCAGTTTTCTCCTTATTCATAATCAAGAGCAGTACTTC.